This T cell receptor (beta chain) was sequenced for a study of blood T cell repertoires in COVID-19. Across the study: Acute and convalescent COVID-19 specimens originated in the United States, Italy and Spain. Sources were T cells, B-cell-depleted T cells, or PBMCs; the material itself was cDNA or gDNA.

Sequenced by immunoSEQ multiplex PCR; TCRdb stores in-frame clones only, minus some. The table shows 90,000 to 110,000 clones, with 80% to 90% occurring only once. Trimming took 0 bases from V and 1 from J, leaving 12 bases between them. Germline values: CDR1 LGHNA, CDR2 YSLEER. The CDR3 runs to 16 residues. The TCR was taken from a human donor in a cohort sampled during active COVID-19. This sequence joins TRBV4-3 and TRBJ2-5, with a possible D match to TRBD1 (6 bases). The sequencing sample was made of peripheral blood. Here the CDR3 DNA reads TGCGCCAGCAGCCAAGATTACAGGGAAAGCCAAGAGACCCAGTACTTC. Residues: CASSQDYRESQETQYF.